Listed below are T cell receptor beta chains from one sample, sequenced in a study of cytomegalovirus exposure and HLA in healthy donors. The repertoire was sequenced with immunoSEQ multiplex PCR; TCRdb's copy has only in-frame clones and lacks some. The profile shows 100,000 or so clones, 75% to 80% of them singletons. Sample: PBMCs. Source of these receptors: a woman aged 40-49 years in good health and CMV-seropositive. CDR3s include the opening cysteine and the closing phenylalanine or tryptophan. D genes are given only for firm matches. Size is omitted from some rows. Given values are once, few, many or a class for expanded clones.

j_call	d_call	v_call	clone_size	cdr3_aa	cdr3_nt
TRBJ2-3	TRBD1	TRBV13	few	CASSWTDRGRPDTQYF	TGTGCCAGCAGCTGGACAGACAGGGGGCGGCCCGATACGCAGTATTTT
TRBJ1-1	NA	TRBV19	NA	CASIIAGANTEAFF	TGTGCCAGTATCATCGCGGGGGCGAACACTGAAGCTTTCTTT
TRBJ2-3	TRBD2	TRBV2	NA	CASRGGLAGGVDTQYF	TGTGCCAGCAGGGGAGGACTAGCGGGAGGTGTAGATACGCAGTATTTT
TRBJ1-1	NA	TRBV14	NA	CASSRQENTEAFF	TGTGCCAGCAGCCGACAGGAAAACACTGAAGCTTTCTTT
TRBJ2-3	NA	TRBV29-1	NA	CSVDVSGWSTDTQYF	TGCAGCGTTGACGTTTCAGGGTGGAGTACAGATACGCAGTATTTT
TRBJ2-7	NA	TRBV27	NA	CASRSARAQLSYEQYF	TGTGCCAGCAGATCTGCCAGGGCGCAGCTCTCCTACGAGCAGTACTTC
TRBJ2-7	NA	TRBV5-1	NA	CASSLASGFNEQYF	TGCGCCAGCAGCTTGGCCTCAGGGTTTAACGAGCAGTACTTC
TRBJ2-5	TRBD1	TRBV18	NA	CASSGQGTETQYF	TGTGCCAGCTCCGGACAGGGGACAGAGACCCAGTACTTC
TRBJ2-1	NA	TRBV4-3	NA	CASSQGAGDYNEQFF	TGCGCCAGCAGCCAAGGGGCAGGGGACTACAATGAGCAGTTCTTC
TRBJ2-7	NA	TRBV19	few	CASSMFAAGIYEQYF	TGTGCCAGTAGTATGTTTGCGGCGGGAATCTACGAGCAGTACTTC
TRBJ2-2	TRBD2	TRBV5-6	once	CASSLELAGATGELFF	TGTGCCAGCAGCCTGGAACTAGCGGGAGCGACCGGGGAGCTGTTTTTT
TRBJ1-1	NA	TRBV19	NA	CASSIQGKGTEAFF	TGTGCCAGTAGTATACAGGGGAAAGGAACTGAAGCTTTCTTT
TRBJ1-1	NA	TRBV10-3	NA	CAISDPGGRGDEAFF	TGTGCCATCAGTGACCCCGGAGGGCGTGGGGACGAAGCTTTCTTT
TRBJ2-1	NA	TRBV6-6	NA	CASRSADSGNEQFF	TGTGCCAGCAGGTCAGCTGACTCCGGGAATGAGCAGTTCTTC
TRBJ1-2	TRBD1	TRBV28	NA	CASSTRTGAPYGYTF	TGTGCCAGCAGTACCAGGACAGGGGCACCGTATGGCTACACCTTC
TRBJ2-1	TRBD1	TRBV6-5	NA	CASSSRTGGGNEQFF	TGTGCCAGCAGTTCTCGGACAGGGGGCGGCAATGAGCAGTTCTTC
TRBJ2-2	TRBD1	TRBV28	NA	CASSLNRGTGELFF	TGTGCCAGCAGTTTGAACAGGGGCACCGGGGAGCTGTTTTTT
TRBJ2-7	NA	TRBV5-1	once	CASSFNSYEQYF	TGCGCCAGCAGTTTCAACTCCTACGAGCAGTACTTC
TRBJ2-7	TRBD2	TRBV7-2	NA	CASSPGGPMGEQYF	TGTGCCAGCAGCCCGGGAGGGCCGATGGGCGAGCAGTACTTC
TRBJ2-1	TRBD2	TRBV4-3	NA	CASSQDWVAGDEQFF	TGCGCCAGCAGCCAAGATTGGGTAGCGGGGGATGAGCAGTTCTTC
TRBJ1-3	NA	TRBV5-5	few	CASSPPVLSGNTIYF	TGTGCCAGCAGCCCTCCGGTCCTCTCTGGAAACACCATATATTTT
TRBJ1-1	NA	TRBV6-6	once	CASSYSQNTEAFF	TGTGCCAGCAGTTACTCTCAGAACACTGAAGCTTTCTTT
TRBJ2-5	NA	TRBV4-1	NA	CASSPNRDIQETQYF	TGCGCCAGCAGCCCTAACCGGGACATCCAAGAGACCCAGTACTTC
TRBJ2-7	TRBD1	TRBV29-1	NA	CSVEGGQGRGYEQYF	TGCAGCGTTGAAGGGGGACAGGGCCGGGGCTACGAGCAGTACTTC
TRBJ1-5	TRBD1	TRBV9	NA	CASSVTGGQPQHF	TGTGCCAGCAGCGTAACAGGGGGACAGCCCCAGCATTTT
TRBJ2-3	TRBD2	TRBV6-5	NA	CASSYKLAGLTDTQYF	TGTGCCAGCAGTTACAAGCTAGCGGGCCTCACAGATACGCAGTATTTT
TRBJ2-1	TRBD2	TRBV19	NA	CATGTSGRAGYNEQFF	TGTGCCACCGGGACTAGCGGGAGGGCCGGTTACAATGAGCAGTTCTTC
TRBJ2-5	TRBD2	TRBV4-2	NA	CASSQASGDGETQYF	TGTGCCAGCAGCCAAGCTAGCGGCGACGGGGAGACCCAGTACTTC
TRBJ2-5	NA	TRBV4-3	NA	CASSQDLLVRSETQYF	TGCGCCAGCAGCCAAGATCTACTCGTGCGGTCGGAGACCCAGTACTTC
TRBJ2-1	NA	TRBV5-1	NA	CASSLRESSYNEQFF	TGCGCCAGCAGTCTGAGGGAGTCCTCCTACAATGAGCAGTTCTTC
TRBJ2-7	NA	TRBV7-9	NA	CSSSLQEYYYEQYF	TGTTCCAGCAGCTTGCAGGAATATTACTACGAGCAGTACTTC
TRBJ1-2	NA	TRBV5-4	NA	CASSGDSNYGYTF	TGTGCCAGCAGCGGCGACAGTAACTATGGCTACACCTTC
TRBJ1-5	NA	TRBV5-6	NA	CASSLAQTEFNQPQHF	TGTGCCAGCAGCTTGGCCCAGACAGAATTCAATCAGCCCCAGCATTTT
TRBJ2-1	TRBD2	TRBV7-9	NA	CASSLGLAGDNEQFF	TGTGCCAGCAGCCTAGGACTAGCGGGGGACAATGAGCAGTTCTTC
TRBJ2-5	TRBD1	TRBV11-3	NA	CASSLGRMDRGRETQYF	TGTGCCAGCAGTCTAGGGAGGATGGACAGGGGGCGGGAGACCCAGTACTTC
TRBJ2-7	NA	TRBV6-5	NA	CASKGDQTYEQYF	TGTGCCAGCAAGGGAGATCAGACCTACGAGCAGTACTTC
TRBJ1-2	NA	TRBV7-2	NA	CASSLYGSGYTF	TGTGCCAGCAGCTTATACGGTAGTGGCTACACCTTC
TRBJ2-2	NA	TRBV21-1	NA	CASRPNQRWTGELFF	TGTGCCAGCAGACCCAACCAGCGGTGGACCGGGGAGCTGTTTTTT
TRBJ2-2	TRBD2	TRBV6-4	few	CASSEAGGGTGELFF	TGTGCCAGCAGTGAGGCGGGAGGAGGGACCGGGGAGCTGTTTTTT
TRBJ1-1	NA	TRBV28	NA	CASSFGQLNTEAFF	TGTGCCAGCAGTTTCGGACAGCTGAACACTGAAGCTTTCTTT
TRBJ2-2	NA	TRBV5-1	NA	CASSGGATGELFF	TGCGCCAGCAGCGGGGGGGCAACCGGGGAGCTGTTTTTT
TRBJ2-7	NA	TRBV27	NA	CASSPGSFPYEQYF	TGTGCCAGCAGTCCGGGTAGCTTTCCCTACGAGCAGTACTTC
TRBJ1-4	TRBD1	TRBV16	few	CASSQSGTGREKLFF	TGTGCCAGCAGCCAATCCGGGACAGGGAGGGAAAAACTGTTTTTT
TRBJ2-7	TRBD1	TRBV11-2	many	CASSAQWAGGSYEQYF	TGTGCCAGCAGCGCTCAGTGGGCAGGGGGCTCCTACGAGCAGTACTTC
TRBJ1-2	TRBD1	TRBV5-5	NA	CASSRMDRDYGCTF	TGTGCCAGCAGCAGAATGGACAGGGACTATGGCTGCACCTTC
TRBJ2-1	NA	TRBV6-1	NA	CASSERESGSSYNEQFF	TGTGCCAGCAGTGAAAGGGAAAGCGGCAGCTCCTACAATGAGCAGTTCTTC
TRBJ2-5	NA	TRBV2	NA	CASRRGQQETQYF	TGTGCCAGCAGGCGGGGACAGCAAGAGACCCAGTACTTC
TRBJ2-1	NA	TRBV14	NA	CASSQQLGGNEQFF	TGTGCCAGCAGCCAGCAACTAGGGGGCAATGAGCAGTTCTTC
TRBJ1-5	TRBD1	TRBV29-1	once	CSVGTGATQPQHF	TGCAGCGTGGGGACAGGGGCAACTCAGCCCCAGCATTTT
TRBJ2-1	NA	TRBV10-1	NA	CASRTVPEQFF	TGCGCCAGCCGGACAGTACCTGAGCAGTTCTTC
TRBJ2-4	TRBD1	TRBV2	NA	CASSAWQGALLGYF	TGTGCCAGCAGTGCGTGGCAGGGGGCCCTCTTAGGGTACTTC
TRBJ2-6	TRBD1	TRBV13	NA	CASSHDRAGANVLTF	TGTGCCAGCAGCCACGACAGGGCTGGGGCCAACGTCCTGACTTTC
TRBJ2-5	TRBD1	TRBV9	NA	CASRPDRVCQETQYF	TGTGCCAGCAGGCCGGACAGGGTCTGTCAAGAGACCCAGTACTTC